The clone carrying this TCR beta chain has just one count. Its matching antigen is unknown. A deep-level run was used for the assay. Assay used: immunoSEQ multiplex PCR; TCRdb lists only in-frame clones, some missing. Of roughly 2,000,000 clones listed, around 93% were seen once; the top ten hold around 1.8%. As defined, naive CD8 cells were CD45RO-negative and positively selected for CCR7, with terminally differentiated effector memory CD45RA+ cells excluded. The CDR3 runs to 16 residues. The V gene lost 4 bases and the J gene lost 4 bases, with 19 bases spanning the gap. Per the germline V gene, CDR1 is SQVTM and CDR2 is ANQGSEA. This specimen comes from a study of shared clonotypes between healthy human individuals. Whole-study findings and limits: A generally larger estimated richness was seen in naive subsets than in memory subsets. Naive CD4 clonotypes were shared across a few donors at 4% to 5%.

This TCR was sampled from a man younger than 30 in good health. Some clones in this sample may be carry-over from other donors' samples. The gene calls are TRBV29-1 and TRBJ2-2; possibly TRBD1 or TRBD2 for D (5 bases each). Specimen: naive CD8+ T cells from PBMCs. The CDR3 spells CSVASYGAGFTGELFF. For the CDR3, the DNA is TGCAGCGTTGCCTCGTACGGGGCAGGGTTCACCGGGGAGCTGTTTTTT.